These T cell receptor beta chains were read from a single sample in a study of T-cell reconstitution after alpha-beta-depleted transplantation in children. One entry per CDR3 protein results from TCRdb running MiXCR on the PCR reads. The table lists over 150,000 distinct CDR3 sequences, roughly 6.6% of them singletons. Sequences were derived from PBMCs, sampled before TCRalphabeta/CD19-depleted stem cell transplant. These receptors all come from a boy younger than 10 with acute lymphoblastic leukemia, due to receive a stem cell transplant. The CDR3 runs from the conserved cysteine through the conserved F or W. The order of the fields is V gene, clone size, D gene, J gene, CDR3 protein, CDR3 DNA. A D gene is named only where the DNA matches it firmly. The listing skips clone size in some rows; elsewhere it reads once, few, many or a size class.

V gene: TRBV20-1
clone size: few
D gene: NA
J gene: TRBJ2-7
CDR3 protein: CSATLFQGISYEQYF
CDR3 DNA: TGCAGTGCTACCCTCTTTCAGGGGATCTCCTACGAGCAGTACTTC

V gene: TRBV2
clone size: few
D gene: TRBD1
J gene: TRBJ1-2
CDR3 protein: CASNSPGQAYGYTF
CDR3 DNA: TGTGCCAGCAATTCCCCGGGACAGGCCTATGGCTACACCTTC

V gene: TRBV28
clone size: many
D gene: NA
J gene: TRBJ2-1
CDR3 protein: CASSLIDYEQFF
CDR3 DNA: TGTGCCAGCAGTTTAATCGACTATGAGCAGTTCTTC

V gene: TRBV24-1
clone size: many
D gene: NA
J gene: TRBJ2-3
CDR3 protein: CATSDPGRRPDTQYF
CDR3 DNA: TGTGCCACCAGTGATCCGGGACGGAGGCCAGATACGCAGTATTTT

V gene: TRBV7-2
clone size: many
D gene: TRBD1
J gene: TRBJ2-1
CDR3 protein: CASSLYGTGAYNEQFF
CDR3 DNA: TGTGCCAGCAGCTTGTACGGGACAGGGGCCTACAATGAGCAGTTCTTC

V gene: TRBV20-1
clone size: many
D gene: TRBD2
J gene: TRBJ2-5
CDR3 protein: CSASSSGSGETQYF
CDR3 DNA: TGCAGTGCTAGCTCCAGCGGGAGCGGAGAGACCCAGTACTTC

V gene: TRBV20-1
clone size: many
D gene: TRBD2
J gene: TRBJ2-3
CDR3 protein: CSARTSGILDTQYF
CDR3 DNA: TGCAGTGCTAGAACTAGCGGGATTTTAGATACGCAGTATTTT

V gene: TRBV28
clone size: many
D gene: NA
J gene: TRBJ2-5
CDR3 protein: CASSHRDGWETQYF
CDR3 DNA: TGTGCCAGCAGCCACCGGGACGGCTGGGAGACCCAGTACTTC

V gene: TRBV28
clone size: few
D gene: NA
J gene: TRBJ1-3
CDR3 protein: CASSLYAGPPRGSGNTIYF
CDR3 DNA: TGTGCCAGCAGTTTATATGCAGGGCCGCCTAGGGGTTCTGGAAACACCATATATTTT

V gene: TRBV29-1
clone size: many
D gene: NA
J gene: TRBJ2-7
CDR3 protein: CSVTGSQGEQYF
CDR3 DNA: TGCAGCGTCACAGGATCTCAGGGCGAGCAGTACTTC

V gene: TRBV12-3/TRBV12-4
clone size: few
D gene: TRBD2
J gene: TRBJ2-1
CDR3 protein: CASSGLGGTYNEQFF
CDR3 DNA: TGTGCCAGCAGTGGACTCGGGGGGACCTACAATGAGCAGTTCTTC

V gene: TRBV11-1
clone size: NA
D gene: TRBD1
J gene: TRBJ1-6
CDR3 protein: CASSSDPGTANSPLHF
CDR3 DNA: TGTGCCAGCAGCTCCGATCCCGGGACAGCGAATTCACCCCTCCACTTT